The present TCR beta chain was sequenced within a study of beta chain features in type 1 diabetes. In germline, CDR1 is SGHVS, CDR2 FQNEAQ. This CDR3 contains 17 residues. Trimming removed 5 bases from V and 7 bases from J, with 27 bases in between. What was sequenced were expressed TCRB transcripts, since all of the isolated RNA had been reverse transcribed. An average of about 3.5 million reads was obtained for naive, central memory and regulatory T cell samples. Data came from immunoSEQ multiplex PCR; TCRdb stores just in-frame clones and leaves some out. The sample holds 450,000 or so clones, approximately 10% seen once.

The chain links TRBV7-8 to TRBJ2-7; D is possibly TRBD2 (6 bases). Sequencing was performed on naive CD4+ T cells from blood. This clonotype was sampled from a woman aged 18-29 years in good health. The CDR3 region is CASSMINPGTAPREQYF. The CDR3 nucleotides read TGTGCCAGCAGCATGATAAACCCCGGGACTGCACCTAGGGAGCAGTACTTC. The whole variable domain, remainder taken from reference TRBV7-8 and TRBJ2-7, is GAGVSQSPRYKVAKRGQDVALRCDPISGHVSLFWYQQALGQGPEFLTYFQNEAQLDKSGLPSDRFFAERPEGSVSTLKIQRTQQEDSAVYLCASSMINPGTAPREQYFGPGTRLTVT.